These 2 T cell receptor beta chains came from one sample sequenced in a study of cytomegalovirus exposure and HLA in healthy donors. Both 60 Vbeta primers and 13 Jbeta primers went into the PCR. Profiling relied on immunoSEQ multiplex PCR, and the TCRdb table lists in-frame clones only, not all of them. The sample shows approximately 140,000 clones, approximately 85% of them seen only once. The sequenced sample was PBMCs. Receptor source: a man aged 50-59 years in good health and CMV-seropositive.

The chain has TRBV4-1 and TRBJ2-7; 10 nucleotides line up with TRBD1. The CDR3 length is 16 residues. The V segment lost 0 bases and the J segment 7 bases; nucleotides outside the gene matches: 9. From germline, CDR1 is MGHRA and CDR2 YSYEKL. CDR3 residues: CASSQDPGQGLSEQYF. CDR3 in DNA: TGCGCCAGCAGCCAAGATCCGGGACAGGGGTTGAGTGAGCAGTACTTC.

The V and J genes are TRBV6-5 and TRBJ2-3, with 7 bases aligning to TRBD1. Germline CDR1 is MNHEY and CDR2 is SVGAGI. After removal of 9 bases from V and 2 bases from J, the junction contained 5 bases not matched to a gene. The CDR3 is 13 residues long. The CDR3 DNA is TGTGCCAGTAAGGGACAGAACACAGATACGCAGTATTTT. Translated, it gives CASKGQNTDTQYF.